This T cell receptor beta chain was profiled in a study of cytomegalovirus exposure and HLA in healthy donors. Looking at the study overall: A prior study identified 110 million or so unique TCR beta sequences from about 179 million T cells.

Though probably carrying unrecorded immune exposures, donors were nominally healthy at sampling. Study-level points and caveats: Sequencing likely caused a cluster of highly shared sequence variants.

Remarks on this clone: Antigen specificity is unknown.

The PCR used 60 Vbeta and 13 Jbeta primers. Produced via immunoSEQ multiplex PCR; TCRdb's table is partial and in-frame only. The sample lists around 150,000 clones; about 79% were seen once. Sequencing used PBMCs. This TCR derives from a woman between 45 and 65 years old in good health and CMV-seropositive.

The CDR3 reads CASSDRRVGVYEQYF. Here the CDR3 DNA reads TGTGCCAGCAGTGATCGCAGGGTTGGGGTTTACGAGCAGTACTTC. The chain joins TRBV2 to TRBJ2-7; a weak D match, TRBD1 (5 bases). V was trimmed by 3 bases and J by 4 bases, leaving 16 bases between them. Per germline, CDR1 SNHLY and CDR2 FYNNEI. This CDR3 has 15 residues.